This entry concerns a single TCR beta chain. The data were obtained in a study of cytotoxic CD8 clonotypes in ibrutinib-treated CLL. The protocol was immunoSEQ multiplex PCR, while the TCRdb copy is restricted to in-frame clones and leaves out a portion. The repertoire includes approximately 200,000 clones, over 60% of them detected once, and roughly 13% sits in the top ten. The CDR3 sequence is 13 residues long. Germline assignment: CDR1 MNHEY and CDR2 SVGAGI. Trimming stripped 8 bases from V and 0 bases from J, with 11 bases between. This clonotype was obtained from a human donor with chronic lymphocytic leukemia. The specimen comprised PBMCs, sampled after 24 months of ibrutinib treatment. This chain links TRBV6-5 with TRBJ2-7, with D perhaps matching TRBD2 (6 bases). The chain's CDR3 is CASRRGSSYEQYF. The CDR3 DNA follows: TGTGCCAGCCGGAGGGGCAGCTCCTACGAGCAGTACTTC.